This section outlines one TCR beta chain sequence together with its context. What it binds is unknown. Documented time point: persistent/refractory GD, antithyroid drugs over 5 years with positive TRAb. Making the TCR library involved RNA that had been extracted from PBMCs. EDTA tubes received approximately 9.8 milliliters of drawn peripheral blood. Construction of TCR beta libraries relied on iRepertoire HTBI primers and on Arm-PCR targeting CDR3 regions. TCRdb re-called the multiplex PCR reads through MiXCR, storing one row per CDR3 protein. The sample has hundreds of thousands of distinct CDR3 sequences, around 23% seen once; the top ten hold roughly 13%. These data originate in a study of regulatory T cells in long-lasting Graves disease. Germline values: CDR1 DFQATT, CDR2 SNEGSKA (reference sequence). The V gene end was trimmed by 0 bases and the J gene end by 0 bases; junction bases not matched to a gene: 2. The CDR3 consists of 14 residues.

Findings and limits, study-wide: No thyroid tissue was studied; the work used peripheral blood only. Persistent disease showed a preference for TRBV28, TRBJ1-2 and TRBJ2-5.

This specimen was peripheral blood mononuclear cells (PBMCs), taken when the disease was refractory, from a patient treated with antithyroid drugs. The genes are TRBV20-1 and TRBJ2-7, with 7 bases that match TRBD2. This sequence was found in a female donor with Graves disease. The CDR3 region has the DNA TGCAGTGCTAGAGAACGGGACTACTCCTACGAGCAGTACTTC. As protein: CSARERDYSYEQYF.